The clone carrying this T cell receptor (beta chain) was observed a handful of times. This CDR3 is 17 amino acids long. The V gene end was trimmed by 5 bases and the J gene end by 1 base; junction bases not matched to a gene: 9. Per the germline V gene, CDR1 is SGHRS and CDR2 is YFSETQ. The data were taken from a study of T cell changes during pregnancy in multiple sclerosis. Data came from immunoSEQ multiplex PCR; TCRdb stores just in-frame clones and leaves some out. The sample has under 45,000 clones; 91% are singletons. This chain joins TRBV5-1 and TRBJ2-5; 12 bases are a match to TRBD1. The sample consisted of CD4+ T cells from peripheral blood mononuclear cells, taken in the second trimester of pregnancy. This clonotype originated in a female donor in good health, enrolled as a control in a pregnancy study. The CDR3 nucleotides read TGCGCCAGCAGTCCAGGGACAGGGGGCACCTCCCAAGAGACCCAGTACTTC. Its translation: CASSPGTGGTSQETQYF.